This T cell receptor (beta chain) was captured by sequencing in a study of neoadjuvant nivolumab and ipilimumab in lung cancer. Study conclusions and caveats: Resected-tumor TCR richness correlated positively with pretherapy blood richness.

The assay was immunoSEQ multiplex PCR, and TCRdb's table has in-frame clones only and misses some. The profile shows fewer than 25,000 clones, around 82% of them singletons. Germline-derived CDR1 and CDR2 are SEHNR and FQNEAQ (reference sequence). The CDR3 is 13 residues long. Trimming removed 0 bases at V and 3 bases at J, with 6 bases between. This clone was seen a handful of times. Its antigen is undetermined. Sequenced material: peripheral blood, taken before neoadjuvant nivolumab, alone or with ipilimumab. This TCR was sampled from an adult with non-small cell lung cancer. The V call is TRBV7-9, the J call TRBJ2-7, with D maybe TRBD2 (6 bases). CDR3 amino acids: CASSLAGGYEQYF. The CDR3 region has the DNA TGTGCCAGCAGCTTAGCGGGGGGCTACGAGCAGTACTTC.